These T cell receptor beta chains were read from a single sample in a study of blood T cell repertoires in COVID-19. The assay was immunoSEQ multiplex PCR, and TCRdb's table has in-frame clones only and misses some. The sample comprises approximately 300,000 clones, about 90% of which are singletons, and around 6% rests with the top ten. Material: peripheral blood. The source is a man aged 18 to 30 who had recovered from COVID-19. Both conserved end residues are part of each CDR3. The D gene is left open where the match is weak.

>TRBJ2-3|NA|TRBV7-8
CASSLNRPSSTDTQYF
TGTGCCAGCAGCCTAAACAGACCGTCTAGCACAGATACGCAGTATTTT
>TRBJ2-4|NA|TRBV30
CAWSDPSLAKNIQYF
TGTGCCTGGAGTGATCCTAGCTTAGCCAAAAACATTCAGTACTTC
>TRBJ2-5|TRBD1|TRBV5-5
CASSRTGGLGETQYF
TGTGCCAGCAGCCGGACAGGGGGCCTGGGGGAGACCCAGTACTTC
>TRBJ1-2|NA|TRBV5-1
CASSPDSFLGYTF
TGCGCCAGCAGCCCGGACAGTTTTCTTGGCTACACCTTC
>TRBJ1-2|TRBD1|TRBV27
CASSSGQGVGYTF
TGTGCCAGCAGTTCCGGACAGGGGGTTGGCTACACCTTC
>TRBJ2-1|NA|TRBV7-9
CASSLVDSYNEQFF
TGTGCCAGCAGCTTGGTCGACAGTTACAATGAGCAGTTCTTC
>TRBJ2-3|NA|TRBV11-2
CASSSLASPDTQYF
TGTGCCAGCAGCTCGCTAGCGTCCCCAGATACGCAGTATTTT
>TRBJ1-1|TRBD1|TRBV9
CASSLGTGGATEAFF
TGTGCCAGCAGCCTAGGGACAGGGGGCGCCACTGAAGCTTTCTTT
>TRBJ1-5|TRBD1|TRBV27
CATGTGGHQPQHF
TGTGCAACCGGGACAGGCGGACATCAGCCCCAGCATTTT
>TRBJ1-5|NA|TRBV7-9
CASSLGGSRQPQHF
TGTGCCAGCAGCTTAGGAGGGTCCCGTCAGCCCCAGCATTTT
>TRBJ2-2|TRBD1|TRBV29-1
CSAMGQRNTGELFF
TGCAGCGCAATGGGACAGCGCAACACCGGGGAGCTGTTTTTT
>TRBJ2-2|TRBD1|TRBV6-5
CASRGPGQAGELFF
TGTGCCAGCAGGGGCCCGGGACAGGCCGGGGAGCTGTTTTTT
>TRBJ2-1|NA|TRBV14
CASSSPDLLPEQFF
TGTGCCAGCAGCTCCCCCGACTTGCTCCCGGAGCAGTTCTTC
>TRBJ2-7|TRBD2|TRBV7-3
CASSVSGVGEQYF
TGTGCCAGCAGCGTGAGCGGGGTAGGGGAGCAGTACTTC